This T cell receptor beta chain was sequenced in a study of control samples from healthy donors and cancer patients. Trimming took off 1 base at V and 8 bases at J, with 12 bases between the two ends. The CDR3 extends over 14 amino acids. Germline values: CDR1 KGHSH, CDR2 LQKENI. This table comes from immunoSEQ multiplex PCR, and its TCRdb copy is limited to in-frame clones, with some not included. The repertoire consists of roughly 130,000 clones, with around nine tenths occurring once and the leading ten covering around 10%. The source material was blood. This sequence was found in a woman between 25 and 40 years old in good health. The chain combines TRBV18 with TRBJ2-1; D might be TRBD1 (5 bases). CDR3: CASSPRQLGDEQFF. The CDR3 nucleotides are TGTGCCAGCTCACCACGACAATTAGGGGATGAGCAGTTCTTC.